The source of this T cell receptor beta chain is a study of T-cell memory formation after mild COVID-19. About this clonotype: The antigen remains unidentified.

The study, taken as a whole, reports: Within pre-infection memory, some responding clones were found, suggesting cross-reactive memory joined.

In germline, CDR1 is SGHRS, CDR2 YFSETQ. This CDR3 contains 17 residues. The V end lost 0 bases, the J end lost 3 bases, and 17 bases lay between the germline ends. TCRdb used MiXCR to reprocess the 5' RACE reads, holding one entry per CDR3 protein. Found here are just over 300,000 distinct CDR3 sequences, just under 20% of them singletons; the top ten hold around a fifth. The rearrangement joins TRBV5-1 to TRBJ2-3, with a weak D call TRBD1 (7 bases). Sequenced material: PBMCs or a T cell subset sorted from them (not recorded which). The sequence was obtained from a man aged 18 to 30 who had mild COVID-19 (a few samples of this study predate the infection). Cell type and time point are not known. The CDR3 DNA sequence: TGCGCCAGCAGCTTGGCCGTCAGGGGGGCGGCGACAGATACGCAGTATTTT. This sequence encodes CASSLAVRGAATDTQYF.